This TCR beta chain was recovered during a study of blood T cell repertoires in COVID-19. Study overall: Collection of acute and convalescent COVID-19 samples took place in the United States, Italy and Spain. The cDNA or gDNA used as material had been derived from T cells, B-cell-depleted T cells, or PBMCs.

The V and J ends lost 3 bases and 0 bases respectively, with 9 bases between them. This CDR3 spans 15 amino acids. Germline V gene lookup returns CDR1 MGHRA and CDR2 YSYEKL. As handled by the study authors: From reference gene primer amplification, estimates of nucleated cell counts were derived. Sequencing used immunoSEQ multiplex PCR; TCRdb keeps in-frame clones, though not all of them. V and J calls and clone size are given by that table; D and trimming were obtained from the DNA. Found here are approximately 200,000 clones, about 88% of them singletons; the top ten hold 1.1%. The sample was peripheral blood. The receptor's source is a man aged 25 to 45 with acute or convalescent COVID-19. The chain recombines TRBV4-1 with TRBJ1-3, with D hard to call. The CDR3 protein is CASSQLGDSGNTIYF. The DNA of the CDR3 is TGCGCCAGCAGCCAGCTCGGGGACTCTGGAAACACCATATATTTT.